This is a list of T cell receptor beta chains from one sample in a study of control samples from healthy donors and cancer patients. The protocol was immunoSEQ multiplex PCR, while the TCRdb copy is restricted to in-frame clones and leaves out a portion. The repertoire holds 120,000 or so clones, with about nine tenths as singletons. The sequencing sample was made of blood. These receptors all come from a man aged 35 to 55 in good health. CDR3s include the opening cysteine and the closing phenylalanine or tryptophan. The D gene is left open where the match is weak. Part of the rows lack a size; the others show once, few, many or a class for expanded clones.

clone_size d_call j_call v_call cdr3_aa cdr3_nt
once . TRBJ1-3 TRBV30 CAWSHLPKIGSSGNTIYF TGTGCCTGGAGTCACCTCCCGAAAATTGGGTCGTCTGGAAACACCATATATTTT
. TRBD1 TRBJ1-1 TRBV18 CASSLQGRDTEAFF TGTGCCAGCTCACTACAGGGGAGGGACACTGAAGCTTTCTTT
. TRBD1 TRBJ2-6 TRBV5-6 CASRKGANGANVLTF TGTGCCAGCAGGAAGGGGGCGAATGGGGCCAACGTCCTGACTTTC
. . TRBJ2-5 TRBV29-1 CSARDTGPETQYF TGCAGCGCCCGGGACACGGGCCCGGAGACCCAGTACTTC
. . TRBJ1-2 TRBV5-4 CASSPPGGREGYTF TGTGCCAGCAGCCCCCCCGGAGGGAGGGAGGGCTACACCTTC
. TRBD1 TRBJ1-5 TRBV7-8 CASSRHRTGGSNQPQHF TGTGCCAGCAGTCGCCATCGTACAGGGGGCAGCAATCAGCCCCAGCATTTT
few . TRBJ1-3 TRBV7-9 CASSLESVAIYF TGTGCCAGCAGCTTAGAGTCAGTCGCCATATATTTT
. . TRBJ2-1 TRBV6-2/TRBV6-3 CASSPYNEQFF TGTGCCAGCAGTCCCTACAATGAGCAGTTCTTC
. TRBD1 TRBJ2-7 TRBV29-1 CSVLDRGASYEQYF TGCAGCGTCTTAGACAGGGGGGCCTCCTACGAGCAGTACTTC
. . TRBJ1-1 TRBV13 CASRPPPGSFTEAFF TGTGCCAGCAGACCTCCCCCTGGATCGTTCACTGAAGCTTTCTTT
. . TRBJ2-5 TRBV11-3 CASSLERARMYQETQYF TGTGCCAGCAGCTTAGAGCGAGCGCGGATGTACCAAGAGACCCAGTACTTC
. . TRBJ2-3 TRBV18 CASSPSWGGDTQYF TGTGCCAGCTCACCTAGCTGGGGTGGAGATACGCAGTATTTT
. . TRBJ2-6 TRBV28 CASSLGAGANVLTF TGTGCCAGCAGCTTGGGAGCTGGGGCCAACGTCCTGACTTTC
. . TRBJ1-4 TRBV7-3 CASSSLTRIEVFF TGTGCCAGCAGCTCACTAACGCGAATCGAGGTGTTTTTT
. . TRBJ1-1 TRBV18 CASSPRAEAYAFF TGTGCCAGCTCACCCCGCGCGGAGGCCTACGCTTTCTTT
. TRBD2 TRBJ2-3 TRBV5-1 CASALGTSGVADTQYF TGCGCCAGCGCCCTGGGGACTAGCGGGGTAGCAGATACGCAGTATTTT
. . TRBJ2-1 TRBV5-1 CASTTSYNEQFF TGCGCCAGCACAACTAGCTACAATGAGCAGTTCTTC
. . TRBJ2-3 TRBV9 CASSVSARGHTDTQYF TGTGCCAGCAGCGTATCCGCGCGGGGGCACACAGATACGCAGTATTTT
. . TRBJ1-4 TRBV6-4 CASRVNEKLFF TGTGCCAGCAGGGTTAATGAAAAACTGTTTTTT
. . TRBJ2-7 TRBV3-1/TRBV3-2 CASSQDTGAFYEQYF TGTGCCAGCAGCCAAGACACCGGGGCCTTCTACGAGCAGTACTTC
. TRBD1 TRBJ1-2 TRBV6-6 CASSPDRGRSNYGYTF TGTGCCAGCAGTCCGGACAGGGGGAGATCTAACTATGGCTACACCTTC
once . TRBJ2-5 TRBV24-1 CATSKRGITLETQYF TGTGCCACCAGTAAAAGGGGGATTACGCTAGAGACCCAGTACTTC
. . TRBJ2-5 TRBV4-2 CASSQGSGPETQYF TGTGCCAGCAGCCAAGGCAGCGGCCCGGAGACCCAGTACTTC
. TRBD2 TRBJ2-1 TRBV7-3 CASSLNGGAYNEQFF TGTGCCAGCAGCTTAAACGGGGGGGCCTACAATGAGCAGTTCTTC
. TRBD1 TRBJ1-6 TRBV14 CASSQDGRPGQGWGSPLHF TGTGCCAGCAGCCAAGATGGTAGACCGGGACAGGGTTGGGGTTCACCCCTCCACTTT
. . TRBJ2-7 TRBV3-1/TRBV3-2 CASSLTGTSYEQYF TGTGCCAGCAGCCTAACAGGGACAAGCTACGAGCAGTACTTC
many . TRBJ2-3 TRBV19 CASSAGAGPLWDTQYF TGTGCCAGTAGTGCTGGTGCGGGCCCGTTATGGGATACGCAGTATTTT
. TRBD1 TRBJ1-2 TRBV24-1 CATSDPGSMTGDYGYTF TGTGCCACCAGTGACCCCGGGTCGATGACAGGGGACTATGGCTACACCTTC
. TRBD1 TRBJ1-5 TRBV6-2/TRBV6-3 CASSPYQGAVQPQHF TGTGCCAGCAGCCCATACCAGGGGGCGGTTCAGCCCCAGCATTTT
. . TRBJ1-2 TRBV7-9 CASSLEAKNGYTF TGTGCCAGCAGCTTAGAGGCAAAAAATGGCTACACCTTC
. TRBD2 TRBJ2-3 TRBV2 CASSPRLAGSTDTQYF TGTGCCAGCAGTCCCCGACTAGCGGGAAGCACAGATACGCAGTATTTT
. . TRBJ2-4 TRBV12-2 CASRLAKAAKNIQYF TGTGCAAGTCGCTTAGCTAAAGCGGCCAAAAACATTCAGTACTTC
once TRBD1 TRBJ1-5 TRBV23-1 CASSKLVQGPQPQHF TGCGCCAGCAGTAAGTTGGTACAGGGGCCTCAGCCCCAGCATTTT
. TRBD1 TRBJ2-3 TRBV2 CASTLRGGTGGEDTQYF TGTGCCAGCACCTTAAGGGGGGGGACAGGGGGCGAAGATACGCAGTATTTT
. . TRBJ1-5 TRBV7-8 CASSPLESDQPQHF TGTGCCAGCAGCCCTCTCGAGTCCGATCAGCCCCAGCATTTT
. . TRBJ2-1 TRBV4-3 CASSQDPRAYNEQFF TGCGCCAGCAGCCAAGATCCCAGGGCCTACAATGAGCAGTTCTTC
. TRBD1 TRBJ2-7 TRBV29-1 CSVEGTATYEQYF TGCAGCGTTGAGGGGACAGCAACCTACGAGCAGTACTTC
. TRBD1 TRBJ1-4 TRBV2 CASSDDSGTGDEKLFF TGTGCCAGCAGTGACGACTCCGGGACAGGGGATGAAAAACTGTTTTTT
. . TRBJ2-2 TRBV6-1 CASSEVADHTGELFF TGTGCCAGCAGTGAAGTGGCTGACCACACCGGGGAGCTGTTTTTT
once TRBD2 TRBJ2-2 TRBV3-1/TRBV3-2 CASSHPSGGDKHRGAVF TGTGCCAGCAGCCACCCTAGCGGGGGAGATAAACACCGGGGAGCTGTTTTT
. TRBD1 TRBJ1-2 TRBV24-1 CATSGQGGYGYTF TGTGCCACCAGTGGACAGGGTGGCTATGGCTACACCTTC
. TRBD1 TRBJ1-2 TRBV25-1 CASSGRTGSLDGYTF TGTGCCAGCAGTGGCCGGACAGGAAGCTTGGATGGCTACACCTTC
few . TRBJ1-1 TRBV19 CASSTLGMNTEAFF TGTGCCAGTAGCACTCTCGGGATGAACACTGAAGCTTTCTTT
. . TRBJ1-2 TRBV7-2 CASSLGLGINYGYTF TGTGCCAGCAGCTTAGGGTTAGGGATTAACTATGGCTACACCTTC
. . TRBJ2-7 TRBV10-3 CAISGRKDQIYEQYF TGTGCCATCAGTGGAAGAAAGGATCAAATCTACGAGCAGTACTTC
few . TRBJ1-6 TRBV5-8 CASSLATVSYNSPLHF TGTGCCAGCAGCTTGGCCACAGTCTCCTATAATTCACCCCTCCACTTT
. . TRBJ1-1 TRBV10-3 CAISEVVWTEAFF TGTGCCATCAGTGAGGTGGTTTGGACTGAAGCTTTCTTT
. . TRBJ1-4 TRBV18 CASSPMREGGEKLFF TGTGCCAGCTCACCAATGAGGGAAGGTGGTGAAAAACTGTTTTTT
. . TRBJ1-2 TRBV2 CASSENRVGYGYTF TGTGCCAGCAGTGAAAACAGGGTAGGGTATGGCTACACCTTC
once . TRBJ2-5 TRBV7-9 CASSLGWQRETQYF TGTGCCAGCAGCTTAGGGTGGCAGCGGGAGACCCAGTACTTC
. . TRBJ1-2 TRBV2 CASSLRGGDGYTF TGTGCCAGCAGTCTGAGGGGAGGGGATGGCTACACCTTC
. . TRBJ1-3 TRBV11-3 CASSRVVSGNTIYF TGTGCCAGCAGCCGGGTTGTCTCTGGAAACACCATATATTTT
. TRBD1 TRBJ1-2 TRBV5-1 CASSSGQGSGYTF TGCGCCAGCAGCTCCGGACAGGGGTCGGGCTACACCTTC
. TRBD1 TRBJ2-1 TRBV11-3 CASSFEDRGNEQFF TGTGCCAGCAGCTTCGAGGACAGGGGCAATGAGCAGTTCTTC
. TRBD1 TRBJ1-2 TRBV7-9 CASSLVTGDSYGYTF TGTGCCAGCAGCTTAGTAACAGGGGACAGCTATGGCTACACCTTC
medium-sized TRBD1 TRBJ2-7 TRBV6-6 CASSYRQGTNEQYF TGTGCCAGCAGTTACCGACAGGGGACGAACGAGCAGTACTTC